The sequence of this TCR beta chain was determined in a study of response to subunit inactivated influenza vaccine (dated by TCRdb to the late 2010s). Describing the broader study: Deep quantitative T cell receptor repertoire profiling was used in the study to track responses to a trivalent subunit inactivated influenza vaccine. Overall study results and their limits: The authors suggested that each seasonal influenza vaccination may recruit only a limited number of new T cells.

To prepare the library, RT-PCR was applied. TCRdb shows the sequencer as Illumina HiSeq 2500. TCRdb reran the public reads through fastp at Q25 and MiXCR, keeping productive beta chains. Rows are combined by CDR3 protein, so each entry shows the most common genes and DNA. In this sample the table shows about 480,000 distinct CDR3 sequences, roughly 11% of which occur a single time. The top ten clones comprise approximately 12% of the sample. From cysteine to phenylalanine, the CDR3 is 14 amino acids long. Only the CDR3 part of the read is kept: 42 bases, read in frame from the first base. CDR1 and CDR2 were assigned from the germline V gene (reference sequence) as DFQATT and SNEGSKA. The junction shows trimming of 6 bases on V and 5 bases on J, plus 19 bases between the germline ends. This clonotype showed up many times. No antigen is known for it. It has no much larger one-base neighbor in the sample; base qualities were not kept.

The time point label here, explained by the study, means: 45 days after influenza vaccine administration. The clonotype was recovered from a man in his fifties who received an inactivated influenza vaccine. Donor details come from another sample of the same person, matched by shared clones. The source material was PBMCs from blood, sampled 45 days after vaccination. The chain was built from TRBV20-1 and TRBJ2-5; the best D guess is TRBD2, with 6 bases matching. The DNA sequence is TGCAGTGCGGAGGGGCCCCGACTTATGGAGACCCAGTACTTC. Translated, this gives CSAEGPRLMETQYF.